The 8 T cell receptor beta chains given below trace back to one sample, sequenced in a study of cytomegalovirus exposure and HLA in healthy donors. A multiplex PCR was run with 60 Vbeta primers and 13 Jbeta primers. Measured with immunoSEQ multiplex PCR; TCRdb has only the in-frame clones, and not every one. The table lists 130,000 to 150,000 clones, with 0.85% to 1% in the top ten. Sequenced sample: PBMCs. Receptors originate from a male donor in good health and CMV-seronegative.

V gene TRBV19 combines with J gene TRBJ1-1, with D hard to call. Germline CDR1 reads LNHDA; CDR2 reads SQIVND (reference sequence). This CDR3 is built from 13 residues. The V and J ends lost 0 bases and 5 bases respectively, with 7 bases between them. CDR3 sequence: CASSIEARTEAFF. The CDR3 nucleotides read TGTGCCAGTAGTATAGAAGCGAGGACTGAAGCTTTCTTT.

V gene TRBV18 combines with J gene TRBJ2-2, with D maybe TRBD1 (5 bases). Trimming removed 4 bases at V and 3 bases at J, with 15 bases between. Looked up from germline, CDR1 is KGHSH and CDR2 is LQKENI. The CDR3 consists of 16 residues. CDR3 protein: CASSHRQSRDTGELFF. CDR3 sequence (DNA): TGTGCCAGCTCACACCGACAGTCCCGAGACACCGGGGAGCTGTTTTTT.

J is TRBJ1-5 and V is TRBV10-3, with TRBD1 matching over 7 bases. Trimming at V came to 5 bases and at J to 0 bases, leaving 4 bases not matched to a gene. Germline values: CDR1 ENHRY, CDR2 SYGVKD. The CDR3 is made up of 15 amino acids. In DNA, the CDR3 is TGTGCCATCAGTCCTACAGGGGATAGCAATCAGCCCCAGCATTTT. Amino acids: CAISPTGDSNQPQHF.

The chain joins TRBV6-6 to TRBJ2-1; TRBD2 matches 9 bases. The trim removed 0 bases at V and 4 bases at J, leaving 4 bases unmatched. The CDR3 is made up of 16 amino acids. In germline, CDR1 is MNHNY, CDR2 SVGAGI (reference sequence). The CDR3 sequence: CASSYSTSGPYNEQFF. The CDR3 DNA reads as TGTGCCAGCAGTTACTCGACTAGCGGACCATACAATGAGCAGTTCTTC.

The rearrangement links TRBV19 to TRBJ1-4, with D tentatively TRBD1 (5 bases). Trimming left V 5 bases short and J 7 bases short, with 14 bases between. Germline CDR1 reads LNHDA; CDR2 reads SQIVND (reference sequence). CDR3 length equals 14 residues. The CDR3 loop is CASSVQGRGEKLFF. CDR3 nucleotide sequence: TGTGCCAGTAGTGTTCAGGGTAGAGGTGAAAAACTGTTTTTT.

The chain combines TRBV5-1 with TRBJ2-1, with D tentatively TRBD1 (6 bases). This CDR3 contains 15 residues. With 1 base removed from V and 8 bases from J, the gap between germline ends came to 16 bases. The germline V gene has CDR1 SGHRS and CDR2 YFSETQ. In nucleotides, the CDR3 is TGCGCCAGCAGCTTGAACACAGGGCTGTGGGATGAGCAGTTCTTC. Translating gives CASSLNTGLWDEQFF.

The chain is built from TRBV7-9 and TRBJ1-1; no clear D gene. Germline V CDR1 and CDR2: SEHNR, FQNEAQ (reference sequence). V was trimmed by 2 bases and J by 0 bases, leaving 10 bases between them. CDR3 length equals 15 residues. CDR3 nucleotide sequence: TGTGCCAGCAGCTTATTGATGGCCATGAACACTGAAGCTTTCTTT. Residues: CASSLLMAMNTEAFF.

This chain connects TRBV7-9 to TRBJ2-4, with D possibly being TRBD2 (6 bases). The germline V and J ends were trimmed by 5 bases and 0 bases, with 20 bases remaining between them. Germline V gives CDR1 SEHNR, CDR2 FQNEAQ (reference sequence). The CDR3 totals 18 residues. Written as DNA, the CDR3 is TGTGCCAGCAGCGAGCCCGGGGACCGGGGGATAGCCAAAAACATTCAGTACTTC. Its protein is CASSEPGDRGIAKNIQYF.